The rows below give T cell receptor beta chains drawn from one sample of a study of blood T cell repertoires in COVID-19. Some clones are missing from TCRdb's copy, which holds only in-frame ones; the method was immunoSEQ multiplex PCR. The sample holds 130,000 or so clones, under 85% seen once. The sample consisted of peripheral blood. These receptors came from a human donor in a cohort sampled during active COVID-19. CDR3s include the opening cysteine and the closing phenylalanine or tryptophan. Each record gives: V gene, J gene, clone size, D gene, CDR3 protein, CDR3 DNA. D genes are given only for firm matches. Clone size is not always given. Where it is, it says once, few, many or a class for expanded clones.

v_call: TRBV27
j_call: TRBJ2-6
clone_size: once
d_call: TRBD1
cdr3_aa: CASSFKGTGYGSGANVLTF
cdr3_nt: TGTGCCAGCAGTTTTAAAGGGACAGGATATGGGTCTGGGGCCAACGTCCTGACTTTC

v_call: TRBV7-9
j_call: TRBJ1-5
clone_size: NA
d_call: NA
cdr3_aa: CASSLFGQPQHF
cdr3_nt: TGTGCCAGCAGCTTATTCGGTCAGCCCCAGCATTTT

v_call: TRBV2
j_call: TRBJ1-5
clone_size: few
d_call: NA
cdr3_aa: CASSEATTGTQPQHF
cdr3_nt: TGTGCCAGCAGTGAAGCAACTACAGGCACTCAGCCCCAGCATTTT

v_call: TRBV5-1
j_call: TRBJ2-5
clone_size: NA
d_call: NA
cdr3_aa: CASSFSSSGETQYF
cdr3_nt: TGCGCCAGCAGCTTTTCGTCCTCAGGGGAGACCCAGTACTTC

v_call: TRBV28
j_call: TRBJ2-5
clone_size: NA
d_call: NA
cdr3_aa: CASSLGPGRQETQYF
cdr3_nt: TGTGCCAGCAGTTTGGGGCCCGGCCGGCAAGAGACCCAGTACTTC

v_call: TRBV3-1/TRBV3-2
j_call: TRBJ2-3
clone_size: NA
d_call: TRBD2
cdr3_aa: CASSQEGLAGETQYF
cdr3_nt: TGTGCCAGCAGCCAAGAGGGACTAGCGGGAGAAACGCAGTATTTT

v_call: TRBV4-1
j_call: TRBJ2-7
clone_size: NA
d_call: NA
cdr3_aa: CASSPRDSGTYEQYF
cdr3_nt: TGCGCCAGCAGCCCCCGAGATAGCGGAACCTACGAGCAGTACTTC

v_call: TRBV5-1
j_call: TRBJ2-7
clone_size: NA
d_call: TRBD2
cdr3_aa: CASSFRAGGPSDEQYF
cdr3_nt: TGCGCCAGCAGCTTCAGAGCGGGAGGGCCCTCTGACGAGCAGTACTTC

v_call: TRBV5-1
j_call: TRBJ1-2
clone_size: NA
d_call: NA
cdr3_aa: CASSFDRYYGYTF
cdr3_nt: TGCGCCAGCAGCTTTGACAGGTACTATGGCTACACCTTC

v_call: TRBV7-7
j_call: TRBJ2-5
clone_size: NA
d_call: TRBD2
cdr3_aa: CASSPRVAGVARETQYF
cdr3_nt: TGTGCTAGCAGCCCCCGGGTAGCGGGTGTAGCACGAGAGACCCAGTACTTC

v_call: TRBV10-3
j_call: TRBJ1-2
clone_size: NA
d_call: TRBD1
cdr3_aa: CAISARDSNYGYTF
cdr3_nt: TGTGCCATCAGTGCCCGGGACAGTAACTATGGCTACACCTTC

v_call: TRBV4-3
j_call: TRBJ2-1
clone_size: NA
d_call: TRBD2
cdr3_aa: CASSQEIGLAGEDEQFF
cdr3_nt: TGCGCCAGCAGCCAAGAGATAGGACTAGCGGGAGAGGATGAGCAGTTCTTC

v_call: TRBV24-1
j_call: TRBJ2-5
clone_size: NA
d_call: NA
cdr3_aa: CATSGSFAETQYF
cdr3_nt: TGTGCCACCAGTGGTTCCTTCGCGGAGACCCAGTACTTC

v_call: TRBV7-9
j_call: TRBJ2-1
clone_size: NA
d_call: TRBD2
cdr3_aa: CAGLAGTYNEQFF
cdr3_nt: TGTGCCGGCTTAGCGGGGACGTACAATGAGCAGTTCTTC